The source of this T cell receptor (beta chain) is a study of cytomegalovirus exposure and HLA in healthy donors. Overall study results and limits: One variant, a missense change in DCLRE1C, was linked in a later analysis to TCR beta V- and J-gene trimming. What a later analysis showed was that several of the most significant clusters appeared linked to common viral pathogens. The authors listed 164 TCR beta chains as cytomegalovirus-associated.

With 60 Vbeta and 13 Jbeta primers, the PCR was carried out. Data came from immunoSEQ multiplex PCR; TCRdb stores just in-frame clones and leaves some out. Found here are around 160,000 clones, roughly 80% of them singletons; the top ten hold roughly 6.7%. V lost 5 bases, J lost 2 bases, and 7 bases stayed unmatched. Looked up from germline, CDR1 is SGHRS and CDR2 is YFSETQ. The CDR3 contains 15 residues. Healthy bone marrow donors made up the donors. This clone was detected a few times. The antigen is unknown. The source material was PBMCs. The clonotype comes from a woman in her thirties or forties in good health and CMV-seropositive. V and J are TRBV5-1 and TRBJ2-5; 9 bases align to TRBD2. The CDR3 here is CASRSGGRVQETQYF. CDR3 DNA: TGCGCCAGCAGGAGCGGGGGGCGGGTACAAGAGACCCAGTACTTC.